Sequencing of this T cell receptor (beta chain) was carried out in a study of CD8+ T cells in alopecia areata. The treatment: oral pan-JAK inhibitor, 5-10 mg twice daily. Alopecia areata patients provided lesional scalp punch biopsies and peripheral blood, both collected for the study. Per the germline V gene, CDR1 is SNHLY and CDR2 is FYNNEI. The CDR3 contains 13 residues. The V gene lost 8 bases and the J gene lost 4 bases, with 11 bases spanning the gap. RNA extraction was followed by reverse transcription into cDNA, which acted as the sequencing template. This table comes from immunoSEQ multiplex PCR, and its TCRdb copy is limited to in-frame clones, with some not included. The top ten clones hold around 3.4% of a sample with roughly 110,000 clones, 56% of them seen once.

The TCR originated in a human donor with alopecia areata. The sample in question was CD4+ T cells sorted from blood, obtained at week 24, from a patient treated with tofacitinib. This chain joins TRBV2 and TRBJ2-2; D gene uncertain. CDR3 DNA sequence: TGTGCCAGCCGTGGGGATTTCACCGGGGAGCTGTTTTTT. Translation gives CASRGDFTGELFF.